Listed here are 27 T cell receptor beta chains from one sample, sequenced in a study of blood T cells in healthy people across ages. Combining a sample-barcoded 5' primer with a J-beta primer mix, a second PCR ran for about 7 to 11 cycles. TCRdb independently ran MiXCR on the 5' RACE reads; one entry per CDR3 protein. The sample carries about 680,000 distinct CDR3 sequences, approximately 49% recorded once. Sequenced input: blood. The receptors were gathered from a woman aged 60-75 years in good health.

V is TRBV7-2 and J is TRBJ1-1; no clear D gene. V lost 5 bases and J 4 bases, leaving 11 bases between the germline ends. The length of the CDR3 is 13 residues. Germline V lookup: CDR1 SGHTA, CDR2 FQGNSA. The CDR3 here is CASSVNPRTEAFF. DNA of the CDR3: TGTGCCAGCAGCGTCAACCCGCGCACTGAAGCTTTCTTT.

Remarks on this clonotype: Its ends do not fully match the called genes, so a read error is possible. The chain recombines TRBV9 with TRBJ2-3; 7 nucleotides align to TRBD1. In germline, CDR1 is SGDLS, CDR2 YYNGEE. The CDR3 extends over 14 amino acids. CDR3 sequence: CTSSSRQGWDTQYF. In nucleotides, the CDR3 is TGTACCAGCAGCTCCAGACAGGGTTGGGATACGCAGTATTTT.

The V and J genes are TRBV12-3 or TRBV12-4 and TRBJ2-1; D is possibly TRBD1 or TRBD2 (5 bases each). This CDR3 contains 13 residues. Trimming left V 5 bases short and J 14 bases short, with 19 bases between. CDR3 sequence: CASSDGRAGMEFF. The CDR3 DNA sequence: TGTGCCAGCAGTGATGGCAGGGCCGGGATGGAGTTCTTC.

This clonotype was seen only a few times. V usage is TRBV7-2 and J usage is TRBJ2-5; 8 nucleotides agree with TRBD2. The DNA end is more similar to TRBJ2-4, so the J call may be wrong. There are 16 residues in the CDR3. In germline, CDR1 is SGHTA, CDR2 FQGNSA. CDR3 coding DNA: TGTGCCAGCAGCTTAGACGGGGGGCGGGGGGAAAACATTCAGTACTTC. It is translated as CASSLDGGRGENIQYF.

The rearrangement joins TRBV29-1 to TRBJ2-4; the D is unclear. The CDR3 contains 13 residues. CDR1 is SQVTM, CDR2 ANQGSEA, per germline. Trimming cost V 2 bases and J 1 base, with 6 bases left between them. The CDR3 loop is CSVEPAAKNIQYF. Here the CDR3 DNA reads TGCAGCGTTGAACCAGCGGCCAAAAACATTCAGTACTTC.

This chain links TRBV15 with TRBJ1-6; no clear D gene. The CDR3 spans 13 residues. The ends were cut back, 0 bases at V and 7 bases at J, with 4 bases in the middle. Germline CDR1 LNHNV, CDR2 YYDKDF (reference sequence). For the CDR3, the DNA is TGTGCCACCAGCAGAGAGGAAAATTCACCCCTCCACTTT. Translation: CATSREENSPLHF.

This clonotype was picked up a small number of times. The chain uses TRBV2 and TRBJ2-3; possibly TRBD1 for D (7 bases). This CDR3 spans 15 amino acids. V gave up 4 bases and J gave up 6 bases, with 17 bases separating them. Germline values: CDR1 SNHLY, CDR2 FYNNEI. As DNA, the CDR3 is TGTGCCAGCAGTGGACAGGGAGGAGCGGCCGATACGCAGTATTTT. It yields the protein CASSGQGGAADTQYF.

V usage is TRBV7-2 and J usage is TRBJ2-7; the D is unclear. The CDR3 is 14 amino acids. Germline loops: CDR1 SGHTA, CDR2 FQGNSA. Deletions cut 0 bases from V and 5 bases from J, with 11 bases between. CDR3 coding DNA: TGTGCCAGCAGCTTAGCCAGGCGACTCCACGAGCAGTACTTC. It specifies CASSLARRLHEQYF.

This clonotype was observed a handful of times. The genes are TRBV2 and TRBJ2-7, with D uncertain. The germline V gene has CDR1 SNHLY and CDR2 FYNNEI. The CDR3 contains 15 residues. V was shortened by 5 bases and J by 0 bases, with 14 bases between the two germline ends. CDR3: CASSLTVPSSYEQYF. The CDR3 DNA sequence: TGTGCCAGCAGTTTAACAGTACCGAGCTCCTACGAGCAGTACTTC.

The rearrangement joins TRBV7-2 to TRBJ1-1; D gene uncertain. The CDR3 is 14 residues long. Germline values: CDR1 SGHTA, CDR2 FQGNSA. Trimming took off 0 bases at V and 0 bases at J, with 5 bases between the two ends. The CDR3 DNA reads TGTGCCAGCAGCTTAGCGGGCTTGAACACTGAAGCTTTCTTT. This codes for CASSLAGLNTEAFF.

V gene TRBV7-2 combines with J gene TRBJ1-6; no firm D call. The V and J ends lost 5 bases and 8 bases respectively, with 10 bases between them. Germline V gene data show CDR1 as SGHTA and CDR2 as FQGNSA. This CDR3 is built from 13 residues. CDR3 residues: CASSVWTHSPLHF. In DNA form, the CDR3 reads TGTGCCAGCAGCGTATGGACGCATTCACCCCTCCACTTT. The complete variable domain, with remaining parts taken from reference TRBV7-2 and TRBJ1-6, reads GAGVSQSPSNKVTEKGKDVELRCDPISGHTALYWYRQSLGQGLEFLIYFQGNSAPDKSGLPSDRFSAERTGGSVSTLTIQRTQQEDSAVYLCASSVWTHSPLHFGNGTRLTVT.

This clonotype was seen ten or more times. This rearrangement joins TRBV20-1 to TRBJ2-7, with TRBD2 matching over 9 bases. The V gene end was trimmed by 3 bases and the J gene end by 4 bases; junction bases not matched to a gene: 10. The germline CDR1 and CDR2 sequences are DFQATT and SNEGSKA (reference sequence). This CDR3 is 15 amino acids long. The CDR3: CSARGPSSGTYEQYF. The CDR3 coding sequence is TGCAGTGCTAGGGGACCATCTAGCGGGACTTACGAGCAGTACTTC.

This clonotype was counted only a few times. This rearrangement joins TRBV7-9 to TRBJ2-1; TRBD2 matches at 11 bases. The CDR3 runs 16 residues. The germline V gene has CDR1 SEHNR and CDR2 FQNEAQ (reference sequence). The V and J ends lost 5 bases and 4 bases, in that order; junction bases with no gene match: 7. CDR3 sequence: CASSPPGLAVYNEQFF. CDR3 DNA: TGTGCCAGCAGCCCTCCGGGACTAGCGGTATACAATGAGCAGTTCTTC.

The V call is TRBV3-1, the J call TRBJ2-5; 8 nucleotides agree with TRBD1. The J call could be wrong; TRBJ2-7 is a better fit for the DNA end. This CDR3 comprises 15 residues. Germline CDR1 is LGHDT and CDR2 is YNNKEL (reference sequence). This chain's CDR3 is CASSPADRAVNEQYF. Here the CDR3 DNA reads TGTGCCAGCAGCCCGGCGGACAGGGCCGTCAACGAGCAGTACTTC.

This clonotype was detected only a few times. The J gene is TRBJ2-3, the V gene TRBV28, with TRBD1 as a possible D gene (7 bases). Germline V gene sequence: CDR1 MDHEN, CDR2 SYDVKM. V shed 2 bases and J shed 6 bases, with 18 bases lying between them. This CDR3 is 16 amino acids long. The CDR3, as DNA: TGTGCCAGCAGTTTAAGCCCGGACAGGAGGGATGATACGCAGTATTTT. Its translation: CASSLSPDRRDDTQYF.

The V and J genes are TRBV29-1 and TRBJ2-1; D remains unclear. CDR3 size: 15 residues. Germline-derived CDR1 and CDR2 are SQVTM and ANQGSEA. V lost 6 bases to trimming and J lost 4 bases, with 19 bases between them. This CDR3 reads CSVTPRSSNYNEQFF. DNA for the CDR3: TGCAGCGTCACCCCCCGTAGCAGCAATTACAATGAGCAGTTCTTC.

Remarks on this clonotype: This may be a read error, as it is one base from a much larger clone. This chain connects TRBV4-2 to TRBJ2-1; D may match TRBD1 or TRBD2 (5 bases each). Per the germline V gene, CDR1 is LGHNA and CDR2 is YNFKEQ. CDR3 length: 15 amino acids. Trimming took 0 bases from V and 1 from J, leaving 7 bases between them. CDR3 coding DNA: TGTGCCAGCAGCCAAGATTGGGGGTCCTACAATGAGCAGTTCTTC. It specifies CASSQDWGSYNEQFF.

The J gene is TRBJ2-1, the V gene TRBV29-1; TRBD2 aligns across 7 bases. This CDR3 region has 13 residues. Germline CDR1 is SQVTM and CDR2 is ANQGSEA. Trimming at V came to 2 bases and at J to 7 bases, leaving 5 bases not matched to a gene. The CDR3 coding sequence is TGCAGCGTTGAATCCGGGGGGTGGAATGAGCAGTTCTTC. Amino acid sequence: CSVESGGWNEQFF.

This clonotype was seen only a few times. The chain is built from TRBV21-1 and TRBJ2-7; the table's D call TRBD1 went unverified against the DNA. TRBV21-1 is a documented pseudogene. The CDR3 covers 18 residues. The CDR3 DNA reads TGTGCCAGCAGCAATGTTGTCGGACTGGGACCAGAGTACAATGAGCAGTACTTC. Translation: CASSNVVGLGPEYNEQYF.

The chain joins TRBV7-2 to TRBJ2-1, with 9 positions matching TRBD1. V lost 5 bases, J lost 16 bases, and 12 bases stayed unmatched. The germline V gene encodes CDR1 SGHTA and CDR2 FQGNSA. CDR3 length: 13 amino acids. The chain's CDR3 is CASSQNRGTGHFF. In DNA form, the CDR3 reads TGTGCCAGCAGCCAAAACCGAGGGACAGGGCATTTCTTC.

The V and J genes are TRBV7-2 and TRBJ2-3; 12 positions agree with TRBD2. Germline V gives CDR1 SGHTA, CDR2 FQGNSA. CDR3 length: 20 residues. J was trimmed by 2 bases and V by 5 bases; bases with no gene match: 17. The CDR3 sequence is CASSPQLPLAGGDYTDTQYF. As DNA, the CDR3 is TGTGCCAGCAGCCCACAACTACCCCTAGCGGGAGGGGATTACACAGATACGCAGTATTTT.

To note about this clonotype: Germline and junction disagree at one end, which may indicate a read error. The chain links TRBV29-1 to TRBJ2-1, with D maybe TRBD1 (6 bases). Germline V lookup: CDR1 SQVTM, CDR2 ANQGSEA. The CDR3 has 13 amino acids. The CDR3 sequence is CGVVGQYYNEQFF. In DNA, the CDR3 is TGCGGCGTTGTTGGACAGTACTACAATGAGCAGTTCTTC.

This chain joins TRBV4-2 and TRBJ1-4, with D unclear. Germline V gene data show CDR1 as LGHNA and CDR2 as YNFKEQ. The CDR3 extends over 15 amino acids. Between the trimmed V and J ends, which lost 5 bases and 2 bases, there was a span of 12 bases. The CDR3 nucleotides read TGTGCCAGCAGCGAAGGAGGAGCTACTAATGAAAAACTGTTTTTT. It codes for CASSEGGATNEKLFF.

V and J are TRBV20-1 and TRBJ1-1, with D possibly being TRBD1 (6 bases). V was cut by 1 base and J by 4 bases, with 16 bases left in between. Germline CDR1 is DFQATT and CDR2 is SNEGSKA (reference sequence). This CDR3 is built from 15 residues. CDR3 sequence: CSARAPHRGGTEAFF. In nucleotides, the CDR3 is TGCAGTGCTAGAGCTCCCCACAGAGGGGGCACTGAAGCTTTCTTT.

The J gene is TRBJ2-2, the V gene TRBV4-2, with D perhaps matching TRBD1 or TRBD2 (5 bases each). The germline CDR1 and CDR2 sequences are LGHNA and YNFKEQ. V gave up 4 bases and J gave up 5 bases, with 14 bases separating them. The length of the CDR3 is 15 residues. In nucleotides, the CDR3 is TGTGCCAGCAGCCCCGGGGAAAGGGGAACCGGGGAGCTGTTTTTT. Its protein product is CASSPGERGTGELFF.

This chain links TRBV20-1 with TRBJ1-4; D remains unclear. CDR3 length: 12 residues. The germline gives CDR1 DFQATT, CDR2 SNEGSKA (reference sequence). V dropped 3 bases and J dropped 8 bases, with 10 bases sitting between them. CDR3 region: CSASPLREKLFF. CDR3 DNA sequence: TGCAGTGCTAGCCCTCTACGAGAAAAACTGTTTTTT.

The chain carries TRBV29-1 and TRBJ2-5, with D possibly matching TRBD2 (6 bases). In germline, CDR1 is SQVTM, CDR2 ANQGSEA. This CDR3 is built from 12 residues. Trimming pared 6 bases from V and 5 bases from J, leaving 13 bases between. In DNA, the CDR3 is TGCAGCGTGATCGGGCGGGATGAGACCCAGTACTTC. Amino acids: CSVIGRDETQYF. Filled out from reference TRBV29-1 and TRBJ2-5, the complete variable domain reads SAVISQKPSRDICQRGTSLTIQCQVDSQVTMMFWYRQQPGQSLTLIATANQGSEATYESGFVIDKFPISRPNLTFSTLTVSNMSPEDSSIYLCSVIGRDETQYFGPGTRLLVL.